Shown below are 2 T cell receptor beta chains from a single sample sequenced in a study of beta chain features in type 1 diabetes. Sequenced material consisted of expressed TCRB transcripts (all of the isolated RNA was reverse transcribed). Produced via immunoSEQ multiplex PCR; TCRdb's table is partial and in-frame only. The repertoire holds hundreds of thousands of clones, with more than 12% as singletons. These receptors' antigens are unknown. General study findings and limits: Type 1 diabetes patients had TCRB CDR3s that were shorter (moderately but significantly so) in all four CD4+ subsets.

The sample comprised naive CD4+ T cells from blood. The receptors stem from a man between 18 and 29 years old with type 1 diabetes.

This clone was counted a few times. The rearrangement links TRBV27 to TRBJ1-2, with 7 nucleotides matching TRBD1. The CDR3 covers 17 residues. The trim removed 2 bases at V and 4 bases at J, leaving 13 bases unmatched. CDR1 MNHEY and CDR2 SMNVEV come from the germline V gene (reference sequence). The CDR3 nucleotides read TGTGCCAGCAGTTTAGTAAGGGGGCGGGGACCCCTCTATGGCTACACCTTC. It encodes CASSLVRGRGPLYGYTF.

The sample holds a few counts of this clone. The chain is built from TRBV5-1 and TRBJ2-5; D ambiguous. In germline, CDR1 is SGHRS, CDR2 YFSETQ. This CDR3 is 13 amino acids long. Trimming shortened V by 3 bases and J by 1 base, and 7 bases separated the two germline ends. The CDR3 region has the DNA TGCGCCAGCAGCTGGACCCTCCAAGAGACCCAGTACTTC. Encoded protein: CASSWTLQETQYF.